This paragraph covers one TCR beta chain sequence. The sample originates from a study of blood T cell repertoires in COVID-19. Whole-study context: Donors in the United States, Italy and Spain gave samples during acute or convalescent COVID-19.

The junction had 2 bases not matched to a gene; V was cut back by 4 bases and J by 5 bases. The CDR3 loop spans 13 amino acids. The assay was immunoSEQ multiplex PCR, and TCRdb's table has in-frame clones only and misses some. In the table there are tens of thousands of clones, about nine tenths of which are singletons. This rearrangement joins TRBV12-3 or TRBV12-4 to TRBJ1-5, with 7 nucleotides matching TRBD1. This clonotype was sampled from a woman at least 80 years old with acute or convalescent COVID-19. Sample: peripheral blood. The CDR3 region is CASSSRGYQPQHF. The CDR3 bases are TGTGCCAGCAGTTCCAGGGGGTATCAGCCCCAGCATTTT.